A single sample gave rise to the 11 T cell receptor beta chains below, sequenced in a study of blood T cell repertoires in COVID-19. Profiling relied on immunoSEQ multiplex PCR, and the TCRdb table lists in-frame clones only, not all of them. The sample holds 50,000 to 60,000 clones, approximately 91% seen once. Sequencing was carried out using peripheral blood. The receptors originated from a man in his 60s with active COVID-19.

The chain recombines TRBV9 with TRBJ1-5; TRBD1 agrees at 10 bases. After removal of 2 bases from V and 5 bases from J, the junction contained 1 base not matched to a gene. The CDR3 loop spans 14 amino acids. Germline V CDR1 and CDR2: SGDLS, YYNGEE. In DNA, the CDR3 is TGTGCCAGCAGCGTGACAGGGGGCGATCAGCCCCAGCATTTT. It yields the protein CASSVTGGDQPQHF.

The chain uses TRBV5-1 and TRBJ2-7, with 10 positions matching TRBD2. With 4 bases clipped from V and 7 bases from J, the junction kept 14 bases outside the gene matches. The CDR3 extends over 16 amino acids. Germline values: CDR1 SGHRS, CDR2 YFSETQ. Here the CDR3 reads CASSLPLAGGPREQYF. CDR3 DNA: TGCGCCAGCAGCCTACCGTTAGCGGGAGGACCAAGAGAGCAGTACTTC.

The chain has TRBV5-6 and TRBJ2-1; the match to TRBD1 covers 9 bases. This CDR3 has 16 residues. Germline values: CDR1 SGHDT, CDR2 YYEEEE. V was clipped by 4 bases and J by 3 bases; unmatched bases: 8. CDR3 sequence: CASSLQGAGDYNEQFF. The CDR3 coding sequence is TGTGCCAGCAGCCTACAGGGGGCGGGCGACTACAATGAGCAGTTCTTC.

This chain joins TRBV27 and TRBJ2-5; a weak D match, TRBD2 (5 bases). CDR1 is MNHEY and CDR2 is SMNVEV in the germline V gene (reference sequence). The CDR3 has 15 residues. V was cut by 4 bases and J by 5 bases, with 17 bases left in between. CDR3 nucleotide sequence: TGTGCCAGCAGTTCTCCCCTTCGGGGTCGGGAGACCCAGTACTTC. Translation: CASSSPLRGRETQYF.

J is TRBJ1-4 and V is TRBV11-2; 8 nucleotides agree with TRBD1. The CDR3 spans 14 residues. V trimming: 4 bases; J trimming: 8 bases; junction bases outside the gene matches: 6. CDR1 is SGHAT, CDR2 FQNNGV, per germline. CDR3 coding DNA: TGTGCCAGCAGCTGGCGCCGGGACAGGGAAAAACTGTTTTTT. Protein sequence: CASSWRRDREKLFF.

This rearrangement joins TRBV12-3 or TRBV12-4 to TRBJ1-1; D unresolved. Trimming pared 6 bases from V and 0 bases from J, leaving 8 bases between. CDR3 length: 13 amino acids. The CDR3 nucleotides are TGTGCCAGCAGACACACTATGAACACTGAAGCTTTCTTT. Its protein product is CASRHTMNTEAFF.

The J gene is TRBJ1-1, the V gene TRBV11-3; no reliable D call. Trimming took off 3 bases at V and 2 bases at J, with 7 bases between the two ends. CDR1 is SGHNT and CDR2 is YENEEA in the germline V gene. The CDR3 has 13 amino acids. For the CDR3, the DNA is TGTGCCAGCAGCTTGGGCAGAAACACTGAAGCTTTCTTT. This sequence encodes CASSLGRNTEAFF.

The chain joins TRBV6-5 to TRBJ1-6; the D gene is possibly TRBD1 (5 bases). CDR3 length: 15 residues. Trimming pared 2 bases from V and 3 bases from J, leaving 8 bases between. CDR1 MNHEY and CDR2 SVGAGI come from the germline V gene. CDR3 in amino acids: CASSYGAGYNSPLHF. For the CDR3, the DNA is TGTGCCAGCAGTTACGGGGCAGGCTATAATTCACCCCTCCACTTT.

The chain is built from TRBV5-1 and TRBJ2-3; D might be TRBD2 (6 bases). The CDR3 sequence is 14 residues long. V was trimmed by 4 bases and J by 6 bases, leaving 15 bases between them. CDR1 is SGHRS and CDR2 is YFSETQ in the germline V gene. This CDR3 is CASSRWGGTDTQYF. CDR3 DNA sequence: TGCGCCAGCAGCCGCTGGGGCGGGACCGATACGCAGTATTTT. The full variable domain, with the rest looked up from reference TRBV5-1 and TRBJ2-3, is KAGVTQTPRYLIKTRGQQVTLSCSPISGHRSVSWYQQTPGQGLQFLFEYFSETQRNKGNFPGRFSGRQFSNSRSEMNVSTLELGDSALYLCASSRWGGTDTQYFGPGTRLTVL.

The gene calls are TRBV5-5 and TRBJ2-7; the D is unclear. The CDR3 has 13 residues. Germline V gene data show CDR1 as SGHKS and CDR2 as YYEKEE (reference sequence). V was cut by 0 bases and J by 2 bases, with 6 bases left in between. The CDR3 protein is CASSLGPAYEQYF. In nucleotides, the CDR3 is TGTGCCAGCAGCTTGGGTCCCGCCTACGAGCAGTACTTC.

The CDR3 loop reads CAWREAGGAQYF. CDR3 sequence (DNA): TGTGCCTGGAGGGAAGCGGGAGGAGCCCAGTACTTC. This sequence joins TRBV30 and TRBJ2-7; 9 bases match TRBD2. This CDR3 contains 12 residues. Per the germline V gene, CDR1 is GTSNPN and CDR2 is SVGIG (reference sequence). Trimming at V came to 3 bases and at J to 10 bases, leaving 7 bases not matched to a gene.